This entry is about one TCR beta chain. Antigen: not known. Assay used: immunoSEQ multiplex PCR; TCRdb lists only in-frame clones, some missing. The table includes 140,000 to 150,000 clones, 88% detected once. Germline CDR1 is KGHSH and CDR2 is LQKENI. The CDR3 runs to 15 residues. V was clipped by 6 bases and J by 13 bases; unmatched bases: 14. This specimen belongs to a study of T cell responses to AZD1222 COVID-19 vaccine. Points from the study as a whole: Clonal diversity was possibly underestimated, and white British individuals and females predominated among donors.

The chain joins TRBV18 to TRBJ1-6, with 8 nucleotides matching TRBD1. Sample: peripheral blood, taken on day 0 of AZD1222 vaccination. This TCR came from an adult in good health. The CDR3 reads CASSPAGTGLNPLHF. CDR3 sequence (DNA): TGTGCCAGCTCCCCGGCCGGGACAGGCCTCAACCCCCTCCACTTT.